This is a list of T cell receptor beta chains from one sample in a study of T cells in tumors after PD-1 blockade. The table came from immunoSEQ multiplex PCR; TCRdb's copy has only in-frame clones and leaves some out. This sample has 30,000 to 35,000 clones; about three quarters occur once, and the top ten carry around 40%. The specimen was PBMCs, collected after anti-PD-1 treatment. Source of these receptors: a human donor with basal cell carcinoma. Each CDR3 is given with its conserved first and last residue. The D gene is left open where the match is weak. Some rows mark clone size as missing; the rest say once, few, many or name a class of expanded clone.

J gene	clone size	V gene	D gene	CDR3 protein	CDR3 DNA
TRBJ2-2	-	TRBV2	TRBD2	CASSEQAGAPLF	TGTGCCAGCAGTGAACAAGCGGGGGCCCCTCTTTTT
TRBJ1-4	many	TRBV28	-	CASSPYRRAREGEKLFF	TGTGCCAGCAGTCCCTACCGACGGGCCAGGGAAGGCGAAAAACTGTTTTTT
TRBJ2-7	-	TRBV7-9	-	CASSSAVKGEQYF	TGTGCCAGCAGCTCAGCCGTCAAAGGTGAGCAGTACTTC
TRBJ2-1	-	TRBV19	TRBD2	CASSSILAGVDEQFF	TGTGCCAGTAGTTCCATCCTAGCGGGAGTCGATGAGCAGTTCTTC
TRBJ1-4	-	TRBV6-5	-	CASSPSFATNEKLFF	TGTGCCAGCAGTCCCTCTTTTGCAACTAATGAAAAACTGTTTTTT
TRBJ1-6	-	TRBV4-2	-	CASSHQKGGNQNSPLHF	TGTGCCAGCAGCCACCAAAAAGGGGGTAATCAGAATTCACCCCTCCACTTT
TRBJ1-5	once	TRBV5-1	-	CASSFNGGNQPQHF	TGCGCCAGCAGTTTTAACGGAGGCAATCAGCCCCAGCATTTT
TRBJ2-2	many	TRBV7-2	-	CASSRDTRRITGELFF	TGTGCCAGCAGCCGTGATACACGGAGGATCACCGGGGAGCTGTTTTTT
TRBJ2-2	-	TRBV5-1	TRBD1	CASSLGQGVPGELFF	TGCGCCAGCAGCTTGGGGCAGGGGGTGCCCGGGGAGCTGTTTTTT
TRBJ2-3	-	TRBV24-1	-	CATSDHKGMDTQYF	TGTGCCACCAGTGACCACAAGGGGATGGATACGCAGTATTTT
TRBJ1-4	-	TRBV2	TRBD1	CASTGQGREKLFF	TGTGCCAGCACCGGACAGGGGCGGGAAAAACTGTTTTTT
TRBJ1-1	few	TRBV29-1	-	CSVEGRGGMNTEAFF	TGCAGCGTTGAAGGGAGGGGGGGGATGAACACTGAAGCTTTCTTT
TRBJ1-1	few	TRBV7-2	-	CASSIPDGYTEAFF	TGTGCCAGCAGCATTCCGGACGGATACACTGAAGCTTTCTTT
TRBJ2-5	-	TRBV27	-	CASSYREGQTQYF	TGTGCCAGCAGTTACCGCGAAGGGCAGACCCAGTACTTC
TRBJ2-7	-	TRBV2	-	CASSEPLIYEQYF	TGTGCCAGCAGTGAGCCGCTTATTTACGAGCAGTACTTC